Given below is one T cell receptor (beta chain) in context. Per the germline V gene, CDR1 is LNHNV and CDR2 is YYDKDF (reference sequence). This CDR3 spans 15 amino acids. Total RNA amounts of at least 5 micrograms were extracted per sample. Primers used in a second PCR of roughly 7 to 11 cycles were a sample-barcoded 5' primer and a J-beta primer mix. Every sample gave at least 3 million paired-end reads containing CDR3. TCRdb reprocessed the 5' RACE reads with MiXCR, giving one entry per CDR3 protein. The sample shows around 1,500,000 distinct CDR3 sequences, roughly 45% of them seen only once. This sample is part of a study of blood T cells in healthy people across ages.

The sequenced material came from blood. The receptor was isolated from a woman between 18 and 30 years old in good health. This sequence joins TRBV15 and TRBJ2-1, with D possibly being TRBD2 (5 bases). Judging by the DNA end, TRBJ2-7 fits better; the J call may be wrong. CDR3 nucleotide sequence: TGTGCCACCAGCACCGCGGGCAGTTCGCCCTACGAGCAGTACTTC. This codes for CATSTAGSSPYEQYF.